This is a list of T cell receptor beta chains from one sample in a study of blood T cell repertoires in COVID-19. Data came from immunoSEQ multiplex PCR; TCRdb stores just in-frame clones and leaves some out. The sample yields some 290,000 clones, about 85% seen once. Sequenced sample: peripheral blood. The receptors shown here come from a woman between 50 and 59 years old who had recovered from COVID-19. CDR3s include the opening cysteine and the closing phenylalanine or tryptophan. Fields, in order: J gene, D gene, V gene, CDR3 length, clone size, CDR3 DNA, CDR3 protein. A D gene is named only where the DNA matches it firmly. Expanded clones are given a class, and other clones once, few, many or no size at all.

J: TRBJ2-5; D: TRBD1; V: TRBV6-5; length: 13; size: NA; DNA: TGTGCCAGCAGATCTACAGGGGCGGAGACCCAGTACTTC; CDR3: CASRSTGAETQYF
J: TRBJ1-4; D: TRBD1; V: TRBV3-1/TRBV3-2; length: 14; size: NA; DNA: TGTGCCAGCAGCCAAGTAGACAGGGATGAAAAACTGTTTTTT; CDR3: CASSQVDRDEKLFF
J: TRBJ2-5; D: NA; V: TRBV3-1/TRBV3-2; length: 15; size: NA; DNA: TGTGCCAGCAGCCGGAATCCAGGGGTCCAAGAGACCCAGTACTTC; CDR3: CASSRNPGVQETQYF
J: TRBJ2-1; D: TRBD2; V: TRBV30; length: 14; size: NA; DNA: TGTGCCTGGTTCCTAGCGGGGCACTACAATGAGCAGTTCTTC; CDR3: CAWFLAGHYNEQFF
J: TRBJ1-3; D: NA; V: TRBV6-5; length: 11; size: NA; DNA: TGTGCCAGCAGGGACATGCACACCATATATTTT; CDR3: CASRDMHTIYF
J: TRBJ2-3; D: TRBD1; V: TRBV27; length: 20; size: once; DNA: TGTGCCAGCAGTTTAAGTGGTCGGGACAGGTCTCCTAGAGACACAGATACGCAGTATTTT; CDR3: CASSLSGRDRSPRDTDTQYF
J: TRBJ2-3; D: TRBD2; V: TRBV5-1; length: 15; size: once; DNA: TGCGCCAGCAGCTTTAGCGGGGGGGATGGAGATACGCAGTATTTT; CDR3: CASSFSGGDGDTQYF
J: TRBJ1-2; D: NA; V: TRBV30; length: 11; size: NA; DNA: TGTGCCTGGAGCAGCCAGAGGGGCTACACCTTC; CDR3: CAWSSQRGYTF
J: TRBJ2-7; D: TRBD1; V: TRBV14; length: 15; size: NA; DNA: TGTGCCAGCAGCCAGTATCGGGACAGGACCTACGAGCAGTACTTC; CDR3: CASSQYRDRTYEQYF
J: TRBJ1-4; D: NA; V: TRBV6-5; length: 14; size: NA; DNA: TGTGCCAGCAGTTACGACTGGAGGGTTGAAAAACTGTTTTTT; CDR3: CASSYDWRVEKLFF
J: TRBJ2-2; D: TRBD1; V: TRBV6-5; length: 15; size: NA; DNA: TGTGCCAGCAGGACCACAGGGGGCCGGACCGGGGAGCTGTTTTTT; CDR3: CASRTTGGRTGELFF